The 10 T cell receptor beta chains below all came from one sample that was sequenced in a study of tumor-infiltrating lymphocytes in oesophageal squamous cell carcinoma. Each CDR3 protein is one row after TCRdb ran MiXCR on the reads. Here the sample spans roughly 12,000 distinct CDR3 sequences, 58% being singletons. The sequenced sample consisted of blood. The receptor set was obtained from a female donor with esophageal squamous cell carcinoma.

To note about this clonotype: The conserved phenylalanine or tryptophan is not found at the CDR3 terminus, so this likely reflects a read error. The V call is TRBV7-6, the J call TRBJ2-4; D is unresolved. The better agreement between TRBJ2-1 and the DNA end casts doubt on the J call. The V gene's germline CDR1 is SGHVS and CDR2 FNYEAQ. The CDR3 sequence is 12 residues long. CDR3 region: CASSLPYNEQFI. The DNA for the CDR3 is TGTGCCAGCAGCTTACCGTACAATGAGCAGTTCATC.

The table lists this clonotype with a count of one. The CDR3 reads CASSSGSYNEQFF. CDR3 DNA sequence: TGTGCCAGCAGCTCAGGCTCCTACAATGAGCAGTTCTTC. The genes are TRBV7-2 and TRBJ2-7; D is unclear. Gene TRBJ2-1 matches the end of the DNA better, so the J call may be wrong. Germline CDR1 and CDR2: SGHTA and FQGNSA. The CDR3 loop spans 13 amino acids.

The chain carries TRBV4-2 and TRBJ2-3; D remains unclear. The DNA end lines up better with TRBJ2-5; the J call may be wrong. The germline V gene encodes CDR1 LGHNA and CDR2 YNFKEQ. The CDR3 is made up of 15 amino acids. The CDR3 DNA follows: TGTGCCAGCAGCCAAGATGGCGCTAGATTGGAGACCCAGTACTTC. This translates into CASSQDGARLETQYF.

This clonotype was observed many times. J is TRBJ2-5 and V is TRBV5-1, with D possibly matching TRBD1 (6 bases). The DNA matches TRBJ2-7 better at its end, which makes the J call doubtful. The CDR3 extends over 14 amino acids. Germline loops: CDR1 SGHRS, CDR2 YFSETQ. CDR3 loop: CASSLGQAADEQYF. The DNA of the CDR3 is TGCGCCAGCAGCTTGGGACAGGCCGCGGACGAGCAGTACTTC.

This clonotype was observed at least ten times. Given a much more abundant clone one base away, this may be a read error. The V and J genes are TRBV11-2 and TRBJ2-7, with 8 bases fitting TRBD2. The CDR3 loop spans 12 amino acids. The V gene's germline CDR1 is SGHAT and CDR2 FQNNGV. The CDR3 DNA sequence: TGTGCCAGCAGCTCCGGCTCGCGGGAGGAGTTCTTC. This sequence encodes CASSSGSREEFF.

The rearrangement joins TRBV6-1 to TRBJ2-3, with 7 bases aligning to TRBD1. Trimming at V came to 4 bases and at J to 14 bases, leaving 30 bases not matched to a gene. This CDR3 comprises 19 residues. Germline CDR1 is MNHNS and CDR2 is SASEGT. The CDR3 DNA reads TGTGCCAGCAGTGGTAGACTACCGGGACAGTTCGCGAACACCGGGGAGCTGTATTTT. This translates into CASSGRLPGQFANTGELYF.

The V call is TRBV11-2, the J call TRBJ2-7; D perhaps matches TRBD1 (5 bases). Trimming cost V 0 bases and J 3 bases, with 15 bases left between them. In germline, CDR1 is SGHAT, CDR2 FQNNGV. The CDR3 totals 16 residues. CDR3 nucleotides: TGTGCCAGCAGCTTAGATAGGGGCAGGGTCGACTACGAGCAGTACTTC. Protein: CASSLDRGRVDYEQYF.

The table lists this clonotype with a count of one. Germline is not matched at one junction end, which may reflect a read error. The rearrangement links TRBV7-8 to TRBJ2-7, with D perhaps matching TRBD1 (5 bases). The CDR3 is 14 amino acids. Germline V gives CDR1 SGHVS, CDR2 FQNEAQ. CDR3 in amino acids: CASSVGHLSYEQYF. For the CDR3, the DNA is TGTGCCAGCAGCGTTGGACACCTGTCCTACGAGCAGTACTTT.

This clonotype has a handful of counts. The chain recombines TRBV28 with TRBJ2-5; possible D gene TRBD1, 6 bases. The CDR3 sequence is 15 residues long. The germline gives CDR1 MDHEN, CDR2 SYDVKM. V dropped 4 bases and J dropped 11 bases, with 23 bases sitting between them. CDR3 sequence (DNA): TGTGCCAGCAGTTGGGGGCTCGGATCCTACAATGAGCAGTACTTC. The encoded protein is CASSWGLGSYNEQYF.

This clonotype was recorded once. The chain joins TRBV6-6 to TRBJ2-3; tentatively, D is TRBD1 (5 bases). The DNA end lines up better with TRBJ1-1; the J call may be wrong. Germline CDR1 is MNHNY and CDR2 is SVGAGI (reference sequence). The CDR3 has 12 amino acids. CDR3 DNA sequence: TGTGCCAGTCAGACAGCAAGGACTGAAGCTTTCTTT. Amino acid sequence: CASQTARTEAFF.